These 9 T cell receptor beta chains came from one sample sequenced in a study of blood T cell repertoires in COVID-19. Measured with immunoSEQ multiplex PCR; TCRdb has only the in-frame clones, and not every one. The repertoire holds approximately 240,000 clones, with approximately 80% as singletons. The sample taken for sequencing was peripheral blood. Source of these receptors: a woman between 40 and 55 years old with active or convalescent COVID-19.

V and J are TRBV5-4 and TRBJ2-7; the match to TRBD2 covers 7 bases. The CDR3 runs to 14 residues. Trimming cost V 5 bases and J 1 base; bases outside gene matches: 6. Germline V gives CDR1 SGHNT, CDR2 YYREEE (reference sequence). The CDR3 nucleotides read TGTGCCAGCAGTAACGGGGGGACTTCCTACGAGCAGTACTTC. It specifies CASSNGGTSYEQYF.

This sequence joins TRBV5-7 and TRBJ1-5; D is ambiguous. TRBV5-7 is an ORF for which the function is uncertain. The CDR3 loop spans 13 amino acids. The V and J ends lost 0 bases and 4 bases respectively, with 5 bases between them. CDR3: CASSLGQNQPQHF. The DNA for the CDR3 is TGTGCCAGCAGCTTGGGCCAGAATCAGCCCCAGCATTTT.

The chain recombines TRBV14 with TRBJ2-1, with a tentative D call TRBD2 (6 bases). Germline V gene sequence: CDR1 SGHDN, CDR2 FVKESK. Trimming pared 1 base from V and 10 bases from J, leaving 11 bases between. The length of the CDR3 is 13 residues. CDR3 region: CASSQVDLAEQFF. CDR3 DNA: TGTGCCAGCAGCCAAGTGGACCTAGCGGAGCAGTTCTTC.

J is TRBJ1-4 and V is TRBV15; 7 positions agree with TRBD1. Germline lookup yields CDR1 LNHNV and CDR2 YYDKDF (reference sequence). The V and J ends lost 3 bases and 4 bases, in that order; junction bases with no gene match: 5. This CDR3 spans 15 amino acids. The DNA for the CDR3 is TGTGCCACCAGCAGCCAACAGGGGAGTAATGAAAAACTGTTTTTT. This translates into CATSSQQGSNEKLFF.

The chain is built from TRBV10-2 and TRBJ1-2, with D possibly being TRBD1 (6 bases). The CDR3 runs to 19 residues. The V gene's germline CDR1 is WSHSY and CDR2 SAAADI. Trimming took off 0 bases at V and 3 bases at J, with 23 bases between the two ends. In nucleotides, the CDR3 is TGCGCCAGCAGTGAGTCGACGGGATCACTGGACAGCGCCTACTATGGCTACACCTTC. Translated, it gives CASSESTGSLDSAYYGYTF.

The chain joins TRBV9 to TRBJ1-2; D not resolved. The V end was cut by 0 bases, the J end by 2 bases, with 8 bases between. Germline lookup yields CDR1 SGDLS and CDR2 YYNGEE. CDR3 length equals 14 residues. CDR3 region: CASSVAEQNYGYTF. CDR3 bases: TGTGCCAGCAGCGTAGCGGAGCAGAACTATGGCTACACCTTC. Variable domain in full (rest from reference TRBV9 and TRBJ1-2): DSGVTQTPKHLITATGQRVTLRCSPRSGDLSVYWYQQSLDQGLQFLIQYYNGEERAKGNILERFSAQQFPDLHSELNLSSLELGDSALYFCASSVAEQNYGYTFGSGTRLTVV.

The chain joins TRBV7-6 to TRBJ2-3, with 9 bases matching TRBD1. Germline trimming cut 4 bases from V and 8 bases from J; bases unmatched to any gene: 13. The CDR3 length is 16 residues. Germline CDR1 SGHVS, CDR2 FNYEAQ. DNA for the CDR3: TGTGCCAGCAGCTCCGGGACAGGGAGCGGTTGGGGTACGCAGTATTTT. This translates into CASSSGTGSGWGTQYF.

For the CDR3, the DNA is TGTGCCAGCAGCTTGGTGGCGGCTGAAGCTTTCTTT. The encoded protein is CASSLVAAEAFF. This sequence joins TRBV5-6 and TRBJ1-1, with no clear D. The CDR3 sequence is 12 residues long. V dropped 0 bases and J dropped 6 bases, with 6 bases sitting between them. CDR1 and CDR2 from the germline V gene are SGHDT and YYEEEE.

This CDR3 reads CASSQRGADTQYF. CDR3 coding DNA: TGTGCCAGCAGCCAGCGCGGGGCAGATACGCAGTATTTT. This chain uses TRBV5-4 with TRBJ2-3, with D possibly being TRBD2 (6 bases). Germline loops: CDR1 SGHNT, CDR2 YYREEE (reference sequence). This CDR3 spans 13 amino acids. The V gene lost 4 bases and the J gene lost 4 bases, with 10 bases spanning the gap.